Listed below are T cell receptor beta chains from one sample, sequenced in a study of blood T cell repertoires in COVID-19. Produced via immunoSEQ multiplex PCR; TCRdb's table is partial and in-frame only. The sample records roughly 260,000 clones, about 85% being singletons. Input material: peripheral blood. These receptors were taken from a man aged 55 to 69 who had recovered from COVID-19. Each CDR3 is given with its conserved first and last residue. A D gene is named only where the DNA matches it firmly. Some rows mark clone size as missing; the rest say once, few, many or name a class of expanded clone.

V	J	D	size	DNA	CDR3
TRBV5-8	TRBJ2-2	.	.	TGTGCCAGCAGCCCACGACAGGTTTCCGGGGAGCTGTTTTTT	CASSPRQVSGELFF
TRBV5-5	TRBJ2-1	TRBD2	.	TGTGCCAGCAGCTCCCATAGCGGGGGGAAATACAATGAGCAGTTCTTC	CASSSHSGGKYNEQFF
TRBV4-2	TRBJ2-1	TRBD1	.	TGTGCCAGCAGCCAAGATCTTCCCAGGGGGATAAGTCGGCAGGATGAGCAGTTCTTC	CASSQDLPRGISRQDEQFF
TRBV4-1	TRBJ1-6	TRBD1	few	TGCGCCAGCAGCAGTACCGGGACAGGGGAGGGTTCACCCCTCCACTTT	CASSSTGTGEGSPLHF
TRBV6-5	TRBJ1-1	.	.	TGTGCCAGCAAACTTACCATGAACACTGAAGCTTTCTTT	CASKLTMNTEAFF
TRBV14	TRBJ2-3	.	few	TGTGCCAGCAGCCAATACAGGGGCACAGATACGCAGTATTTT	CASSQYRGTDTQYF
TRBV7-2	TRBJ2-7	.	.	TGTGCCAGCAGCCCCTCAGGGGGCGGGGGACTTTACGAGCAGTACTTC	CASSPSGGGGLYEQYF
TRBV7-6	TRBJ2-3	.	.	TGTGCCAGCAGCTCCCGGACAGGCACAGATACGCAGTATTTT	CASSSRTGTDTQYF
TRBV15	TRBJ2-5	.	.	TGTGCCACCAGCAGAGACAGTGCCCCGGAGACCCAGTACTTC	CATSRDSAPETQYF
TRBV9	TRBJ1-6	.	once	TGTGCCAGCAGCGGGGGGGTCTCCTATAATTCACCCCTCCACTTT	CASSGGVSYNSPLHF
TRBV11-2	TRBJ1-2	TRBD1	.	TGTGCCAGCAGCTTCGGGACAGGGGGCCATACTAACTATGGCTACACCTTC	CASSFGTGGHTNYGYTF
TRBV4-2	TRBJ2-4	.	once	TGTGCCAGCAGCCAAGAGGGAGGTGGGGCCAGAAACATTCAGTACTTC	CASSQEGGGARNIQYF
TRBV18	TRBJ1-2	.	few	TGTGCCAGCTCACCACCGGGCCCTACTAACTATGGCTACACCTTC	CASSPPGPTNYGYTF
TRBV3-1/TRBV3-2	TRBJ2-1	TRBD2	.	TGTGCCAGCAGCCAATTCGCGGGGGGCTCCTACAATGAGCAGTTCTTC	CASSQFAGGSYNEQFF
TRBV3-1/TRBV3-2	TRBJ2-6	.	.	TGTGCCAGCAGCCCGATCTGGGGCTCCCACTCTGGGGCCAACGTCCTGACTTTC	CASSPIWGSHSGANVLTF
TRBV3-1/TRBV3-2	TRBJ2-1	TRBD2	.	TGTGCCAGCAGCCAATACGGGACTAGCGGGGGGCCTAAGGAGCAGTTCTTC	CASSQYGTSGGPKEQFF
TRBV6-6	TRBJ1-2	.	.	TGTGCCAGCAGTCTCAGGTCGAGGGAGACTAACTATGGCTACACCTTC	CASSLRSRETNYGYTF
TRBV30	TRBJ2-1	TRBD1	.	TGTGCCTGGAGTGACGGGACAGGGCCCCTTCACGAGCAGTTCTTC	CAWSDGTGPLHEQFF
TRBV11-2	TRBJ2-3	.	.	TGTGCCAGCAGCGCTCAGGGATTCACAGATACGCAGTATTTT	CASSAQGFTDTQYF
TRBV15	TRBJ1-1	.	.	TGTGCCACCAGCAGAGGGGGGGAGGACACTGAAGCTTTCTTT	CATSRGGEDTEAFF
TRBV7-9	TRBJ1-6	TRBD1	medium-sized	TGTGCCAGCAGCTCGCACGAGAGGACAGGGGGCAGTTCACCCCTCCACTTT	CASSSHERTGGSSPLHF
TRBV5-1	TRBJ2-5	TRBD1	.	TGCGCCAGCAGCTCAAGGACAGGATTACAAGAGACCCAGTACTTC	CASSSRTGLQETQYF
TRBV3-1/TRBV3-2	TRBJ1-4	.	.	TGTGCCAGACGAGACAGGCCCTCAACTAATGAAAAACTGTTTTTT	CARRDRPSTNEKLFF
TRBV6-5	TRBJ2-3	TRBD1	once	TGTGCCAGCAGAATGACAGGGGGCGCAGATACGCAGTATTTT	CASRMTGGADTQYF
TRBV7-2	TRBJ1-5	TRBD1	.	TGTGCCAGCAGCTTAGACCCGGGACAGGGGGCCTATAGCAATCAGCCCCAGCATTTT	CASSLDPGQGAYSNQPQHF
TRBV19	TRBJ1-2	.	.	TGTGCCAGTAGTTCGTCTGGGGCAGGGGATTATGGCTACACCTTC	CASSSSGAGDYGYTF
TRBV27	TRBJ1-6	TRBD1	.	TGTGCCAGCCAATTAACAGGGGGAGGTTCACCCCTCCACTTT	CASQLTGGGSPLHF
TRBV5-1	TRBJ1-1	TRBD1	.	TGCGCCAGCAGCACGACAGGGGCCTACACTGAAGCTTTCTTT	CASSTTGAYTEAFF
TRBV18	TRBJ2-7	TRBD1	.	TGTGCCAGCTCACCGACAGGGGGGTCCTACGAGCAGTACTTC	CASSPTGGSYEQYF
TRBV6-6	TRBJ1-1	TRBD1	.	TGTGCCAGCAGTCCACGGCAGGGGGGAGGCACTGAAGCTTTCTTT	CASSPRQGGGTEAFF
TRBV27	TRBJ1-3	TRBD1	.	TGTGCCAGCGGCTCGGACAGGGGAAACACCATATATTTT	CASGSDRGNTIYF
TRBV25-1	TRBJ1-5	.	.	TGTGCCAGCAGCGCAGCAGGTCGGGGGGCACAGCCCCAGCATTTT	CASSAAGRGAQPQHF
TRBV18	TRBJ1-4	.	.	TGTGCCAGCTCATCACGGACAAGGGAAGGGCCTAATGAAAAACTGTTTTTT	CASSSRTREGPNEKLFF
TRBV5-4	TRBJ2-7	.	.	TGTGCCAGCAGCTTGGCCGCAGGGGCTCACGAGCAGTACTTC	CASSLAAGAHEQYF
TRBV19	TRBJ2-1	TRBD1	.	TGTGCCAGTAGTATTTGGACAGGGGGCACGGATGAGCAGTTCTTC	CASSIWTGGTDEQFF
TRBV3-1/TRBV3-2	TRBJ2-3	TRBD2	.	TGTGCCAGCAGCCCTCGGGGGGGCCCAGATACGCAGTATTTT	CASSPRGGPDTQYF
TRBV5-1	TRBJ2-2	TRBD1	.	TGCGCCAGCAGCTTGGACCGACAGGGCCCGAACACCGGGGAGCTGTTTTTT	CASSLDRQGPNTGELFF
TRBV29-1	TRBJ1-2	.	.	TGCAGCGTTAGAACCGGGTATGGCTACACCTTC	CSVRTGYGYTF
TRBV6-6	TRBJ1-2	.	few	TGTGCCAGCAGTTACGCAGGGGACTATGGCTACACCTTC	CASSYAGDYGYTF
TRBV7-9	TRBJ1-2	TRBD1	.	TGTGCCAGCAGCTTAGAACAGGGGAGGTATGGCTACACCTTC	CASSLEQGRYGYTF
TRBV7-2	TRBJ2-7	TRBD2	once	TGTGCCAGCAGCCTTTCGGGGGGGTTCGACGAGCAGTACTTC	CASSLSGGFDEQYF
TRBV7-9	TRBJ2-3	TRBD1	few	TGTGCCAGCGCAAGGGACAGGGGGTTTACAGATACGCAGTATTTT	CASARDRGFTDTQYF
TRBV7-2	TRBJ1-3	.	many	TGTGCCAGCAGCTCCGAGTTTGACCGAGGCAGCTCTGGAAACACCATATATTTT	CASSSEFDRGSSGNTIYF
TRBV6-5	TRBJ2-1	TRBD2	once	TGTGCCAGCAGGCTAGCGGGGGGGCCCCATGAGCAGTTCTTC	CASRLAGGPHEQFF
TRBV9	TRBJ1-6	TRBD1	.	TGTGCCAGCAGCGTAGAGGACAGGGGGGATTCACCCCTCCACTTT	CASSVEDRGDSPLHF
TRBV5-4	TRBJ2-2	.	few	TGTGCCAGCAGCTTGGAAGTAGCCGGGGAGCTGTTTTTT	CASSLEVAGELFF
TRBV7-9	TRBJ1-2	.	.	TGTGCCAGCAGCCACGAGGGACAATGGGTCTATGGCTACACCTTC	CASSHEGQWVYGYTF
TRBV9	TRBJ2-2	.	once	TGTGCCAGCAGCGCCGACAGGCGACCTGATACCGGGGAGCTGTTTTTT	CASSADRRPDTGELFF
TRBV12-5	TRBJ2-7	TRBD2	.	TGTGCTAGTGGTCCCGGCGGGGGTGGGTCCTACGAGCAGTACTTC	CASGPGGGGSYEQYF
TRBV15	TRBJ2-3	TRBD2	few	TGTGCCACCGCCCGCAGGATAGCGGGGGGGTACACAGATACGCAGTATTTT	CATARRIAGGYTDTQYF
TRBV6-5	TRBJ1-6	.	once	TGTGCCAGCAAACAGTCCTATAATTCACCCCTCCACTTT	CASKQSYNSPLHF
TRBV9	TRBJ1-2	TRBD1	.	TGTGCCAGCAGCCGGACAGGGGGCGGGGGTCACTATGGCTACACCTTC	CASSRTGGGGHYGYTF
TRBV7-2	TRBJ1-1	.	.	TGTGCCAGCAGCTTAGGGCCGGGAACAACTGAAGCTTTCTTT	CASSLGPGTTEAFF
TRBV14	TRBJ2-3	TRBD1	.	TGTGCCAGCAGCCGACAGGGAGCCGGCACAGATACGCAGTATTTT	CASSRQGAGTDTQYF
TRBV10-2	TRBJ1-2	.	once	TGCGCCAGCTCCCAGGGGCCTAACTATGGCTACACCTTC	CASSQGPNYGYTF
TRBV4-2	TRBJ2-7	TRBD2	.	TGTGCCAGCAGCCAAGATGAATCAGCGGGGGGCAAATCCTACGAGCAGTACTTC	CASSQDESAGGKSYEQYF